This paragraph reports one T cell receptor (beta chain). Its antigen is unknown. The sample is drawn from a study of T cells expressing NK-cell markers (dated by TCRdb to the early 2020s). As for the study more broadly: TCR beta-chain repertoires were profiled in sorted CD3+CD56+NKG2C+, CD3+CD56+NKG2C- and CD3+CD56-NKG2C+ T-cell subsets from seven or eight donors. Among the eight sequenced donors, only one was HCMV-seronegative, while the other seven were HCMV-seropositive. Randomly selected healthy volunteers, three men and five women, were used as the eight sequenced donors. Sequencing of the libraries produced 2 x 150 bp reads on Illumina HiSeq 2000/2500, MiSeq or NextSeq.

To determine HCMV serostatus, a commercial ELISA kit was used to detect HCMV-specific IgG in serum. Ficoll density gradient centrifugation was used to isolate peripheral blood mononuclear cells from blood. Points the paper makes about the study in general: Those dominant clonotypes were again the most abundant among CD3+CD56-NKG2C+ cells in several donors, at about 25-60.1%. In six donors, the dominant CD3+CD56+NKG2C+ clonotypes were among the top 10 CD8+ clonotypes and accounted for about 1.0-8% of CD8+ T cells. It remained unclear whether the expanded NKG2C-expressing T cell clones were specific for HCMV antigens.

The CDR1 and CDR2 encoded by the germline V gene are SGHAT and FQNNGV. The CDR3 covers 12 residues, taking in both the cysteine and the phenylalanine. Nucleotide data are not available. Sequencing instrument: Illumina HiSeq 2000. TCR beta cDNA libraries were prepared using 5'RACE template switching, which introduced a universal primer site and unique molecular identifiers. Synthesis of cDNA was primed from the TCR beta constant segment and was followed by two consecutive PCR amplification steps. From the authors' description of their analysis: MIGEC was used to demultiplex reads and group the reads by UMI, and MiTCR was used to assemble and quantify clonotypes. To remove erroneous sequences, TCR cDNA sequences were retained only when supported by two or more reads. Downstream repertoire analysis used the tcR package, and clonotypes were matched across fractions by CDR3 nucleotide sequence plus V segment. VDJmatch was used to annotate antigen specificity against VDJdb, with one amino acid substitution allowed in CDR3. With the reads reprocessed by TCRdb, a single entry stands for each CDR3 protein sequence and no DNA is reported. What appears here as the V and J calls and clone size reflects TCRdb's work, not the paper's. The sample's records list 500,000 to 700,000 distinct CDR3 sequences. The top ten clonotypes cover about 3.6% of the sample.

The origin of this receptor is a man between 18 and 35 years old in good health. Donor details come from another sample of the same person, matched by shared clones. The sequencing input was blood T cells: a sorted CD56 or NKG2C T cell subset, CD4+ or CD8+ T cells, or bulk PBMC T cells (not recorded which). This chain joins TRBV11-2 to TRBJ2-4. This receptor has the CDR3 CASSLVSNIQYF.